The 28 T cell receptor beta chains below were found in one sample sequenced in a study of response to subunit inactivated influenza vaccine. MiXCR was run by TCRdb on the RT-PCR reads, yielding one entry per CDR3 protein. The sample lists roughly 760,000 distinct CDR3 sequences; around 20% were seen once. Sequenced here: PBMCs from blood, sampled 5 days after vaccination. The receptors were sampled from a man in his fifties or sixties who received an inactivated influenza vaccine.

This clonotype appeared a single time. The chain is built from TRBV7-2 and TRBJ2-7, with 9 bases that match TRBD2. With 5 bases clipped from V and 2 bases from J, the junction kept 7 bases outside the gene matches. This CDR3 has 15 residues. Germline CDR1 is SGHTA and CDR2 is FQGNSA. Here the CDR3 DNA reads TGTGCCAGCAGCCCGAGCGGGGGGCGACCCTACGAGCAGTACTTC. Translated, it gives CASSPSGGRPYEQYF.

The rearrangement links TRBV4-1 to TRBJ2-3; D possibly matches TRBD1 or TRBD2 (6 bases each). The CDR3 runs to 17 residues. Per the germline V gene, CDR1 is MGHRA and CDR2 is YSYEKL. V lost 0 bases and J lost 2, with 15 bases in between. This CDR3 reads CASSQEPPGGHTDTQYF. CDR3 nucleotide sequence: TGCGCCAGCAGCCAAGAGCCTCCCGGGGGCCACACAGATACGCAGTATTTT.

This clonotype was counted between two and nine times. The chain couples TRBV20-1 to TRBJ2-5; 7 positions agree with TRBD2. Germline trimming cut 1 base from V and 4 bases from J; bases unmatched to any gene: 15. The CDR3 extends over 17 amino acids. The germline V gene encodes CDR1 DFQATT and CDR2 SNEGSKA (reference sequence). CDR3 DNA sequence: TGCAGTGCTAGAGTCGGACTAGGGACCCTCTGGGGAGAGACCCAGTACTTC. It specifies CSARVGLGTLWGETQYF.

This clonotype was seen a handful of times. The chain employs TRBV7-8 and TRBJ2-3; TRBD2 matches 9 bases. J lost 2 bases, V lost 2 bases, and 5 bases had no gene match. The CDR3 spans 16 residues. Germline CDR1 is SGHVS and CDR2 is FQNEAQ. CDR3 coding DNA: TGTGCCAGCAGCTTATTTACGGGACTAGCCACAGATACGCAGTATTTT. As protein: CASSLFTGLATDTQYF.

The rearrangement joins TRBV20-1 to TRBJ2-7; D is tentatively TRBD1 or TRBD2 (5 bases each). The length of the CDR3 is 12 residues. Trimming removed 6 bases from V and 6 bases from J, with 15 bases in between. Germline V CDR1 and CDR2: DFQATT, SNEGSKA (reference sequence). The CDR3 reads CSAVWGTAEQYF. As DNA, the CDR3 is TGCAGTGCCGTCTGGGGGACGGCCGAGCAGTACTTC.

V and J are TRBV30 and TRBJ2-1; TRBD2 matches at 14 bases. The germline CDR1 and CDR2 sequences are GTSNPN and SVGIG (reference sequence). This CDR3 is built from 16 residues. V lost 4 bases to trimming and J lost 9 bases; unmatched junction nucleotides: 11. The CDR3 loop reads CAWTSGLAGGGGEQFF. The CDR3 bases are TGTGCCTGGACTTCCGGACTAGCGGGAGGTGGTGGTGAGCAGTTCTTC.

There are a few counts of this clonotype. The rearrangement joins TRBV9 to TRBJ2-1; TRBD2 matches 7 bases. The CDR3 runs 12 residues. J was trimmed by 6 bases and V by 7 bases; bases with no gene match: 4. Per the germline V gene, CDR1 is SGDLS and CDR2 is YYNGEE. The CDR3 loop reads CASGGGFNEQFF. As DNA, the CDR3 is TGTGCCAGCGGGGGGGGGTTCAATGAGCAGTTCTTC.

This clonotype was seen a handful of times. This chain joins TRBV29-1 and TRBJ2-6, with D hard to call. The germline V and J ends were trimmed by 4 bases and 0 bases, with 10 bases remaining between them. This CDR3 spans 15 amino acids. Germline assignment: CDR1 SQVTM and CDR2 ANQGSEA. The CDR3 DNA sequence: TGCAGCGTTGCGGCTGGCCTCTCTGGGGCCAACGTCCTGACTTTC. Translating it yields CSVAAGLSGANVLTF.

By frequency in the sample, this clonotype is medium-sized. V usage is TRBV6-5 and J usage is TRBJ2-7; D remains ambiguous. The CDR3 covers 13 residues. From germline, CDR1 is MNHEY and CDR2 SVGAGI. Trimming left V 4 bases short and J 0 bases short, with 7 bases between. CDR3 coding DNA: TGTGCCAGCAGTTTTGGCAGCTCCTACGAGCAGTACTTC. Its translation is CASSFGSSYEQYF.

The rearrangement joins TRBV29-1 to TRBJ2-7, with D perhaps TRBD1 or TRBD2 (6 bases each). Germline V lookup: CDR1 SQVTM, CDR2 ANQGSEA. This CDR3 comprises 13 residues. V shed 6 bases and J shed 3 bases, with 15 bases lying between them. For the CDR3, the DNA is TGCAGCGTGGGGGGCAGGGCGCTCTACGAGCAGTACTTC. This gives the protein CSVGGRALYEQYF.

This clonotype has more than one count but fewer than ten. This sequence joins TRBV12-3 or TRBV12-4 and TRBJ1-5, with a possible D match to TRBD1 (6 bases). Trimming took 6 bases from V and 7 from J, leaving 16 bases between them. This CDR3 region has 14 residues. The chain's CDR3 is CASSPEGVGQPQHF. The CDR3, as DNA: TGTGCCAGCAGCCCGGAGGGGGTAGGACAGCCCCAGCATTTT.

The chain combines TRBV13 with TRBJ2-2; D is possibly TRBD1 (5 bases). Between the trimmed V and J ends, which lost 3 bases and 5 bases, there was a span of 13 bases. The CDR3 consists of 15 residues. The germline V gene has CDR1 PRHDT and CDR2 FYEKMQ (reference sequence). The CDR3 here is CASSFTGESTGELFF. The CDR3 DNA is TGTGCCAGCAGCTTCACAGGAGAATCAACCGGGGAGCTGTTTTTT.

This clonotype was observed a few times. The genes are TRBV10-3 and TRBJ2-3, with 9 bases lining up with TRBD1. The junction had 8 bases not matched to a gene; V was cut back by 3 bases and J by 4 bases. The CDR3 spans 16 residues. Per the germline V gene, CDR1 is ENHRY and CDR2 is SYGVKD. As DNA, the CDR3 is TGTGCCATCAGTGACGGGACAGGGAGGTCCCCAGATACGCAGTATTTT. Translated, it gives CAISDGTGRSPDTQYF.

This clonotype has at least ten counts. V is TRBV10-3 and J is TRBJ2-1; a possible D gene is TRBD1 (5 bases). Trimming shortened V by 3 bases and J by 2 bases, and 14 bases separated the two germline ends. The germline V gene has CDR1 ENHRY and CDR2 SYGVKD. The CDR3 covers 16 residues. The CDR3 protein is CAISEAWQGAYNEQFF. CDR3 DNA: TGTGCCATCAGTGAAGCGTGGCAGGGTGCCTACAATGAGCAGTTCTTC.

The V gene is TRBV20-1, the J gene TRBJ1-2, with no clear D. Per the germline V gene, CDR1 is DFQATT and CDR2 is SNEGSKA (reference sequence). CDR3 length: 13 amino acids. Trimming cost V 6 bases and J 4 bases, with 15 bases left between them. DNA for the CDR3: TGCAGTGCACCTCAGGCAGCTGGCTATGGCTACACCTTC. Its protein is CSAPQAAGYGYTF.

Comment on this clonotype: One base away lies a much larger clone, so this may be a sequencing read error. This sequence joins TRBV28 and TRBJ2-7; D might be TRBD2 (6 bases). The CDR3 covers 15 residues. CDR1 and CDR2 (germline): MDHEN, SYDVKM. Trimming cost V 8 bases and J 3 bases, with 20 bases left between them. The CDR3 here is CASCPVREYIYEQYF. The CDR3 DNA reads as TGTGCCAGCTGTCCCGTCCGGGAGTATATCTACGAGCAGTACTTC.

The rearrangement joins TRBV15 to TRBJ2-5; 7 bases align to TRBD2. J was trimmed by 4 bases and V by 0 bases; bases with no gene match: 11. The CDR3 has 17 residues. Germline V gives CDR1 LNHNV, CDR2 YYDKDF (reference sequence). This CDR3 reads CATSRDRALLALETQYF. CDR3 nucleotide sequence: TGTGCCACCAGCAGAGATCGGGCACTACTAGCGTTAGAGACCCAGTACTTC.

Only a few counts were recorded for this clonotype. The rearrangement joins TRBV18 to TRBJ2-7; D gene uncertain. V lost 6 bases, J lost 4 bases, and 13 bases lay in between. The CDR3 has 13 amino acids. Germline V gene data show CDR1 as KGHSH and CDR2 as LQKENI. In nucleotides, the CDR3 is TGTGCCAGCTCCCTAAACAGTGTTTACGAGCAGTACTTC. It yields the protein CASSLNSVYEQYF. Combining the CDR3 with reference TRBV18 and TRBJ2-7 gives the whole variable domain NAGVMQNPRHLVRRRGQEARLRCSPMKGHSHVYWYRQLPEEGLKFMVYLQKENIIDESGMPKERFSAEFPKEGPSILRIQQVVRGDSAAYFCASSLNSVYEQYFGPGTRLTVT.

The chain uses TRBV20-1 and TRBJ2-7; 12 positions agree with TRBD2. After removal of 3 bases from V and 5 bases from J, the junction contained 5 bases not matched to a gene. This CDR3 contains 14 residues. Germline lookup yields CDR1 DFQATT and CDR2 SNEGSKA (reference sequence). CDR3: CSASRLAGVDEQYF. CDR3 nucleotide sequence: TGCAGTGCTAGTAGACTAGCGGGGGTCGACGAGCAGTACTTC.

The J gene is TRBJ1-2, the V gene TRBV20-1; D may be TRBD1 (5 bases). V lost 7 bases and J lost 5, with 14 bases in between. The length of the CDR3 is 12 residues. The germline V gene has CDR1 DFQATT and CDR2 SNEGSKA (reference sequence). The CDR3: CSVRGDGYGYTF. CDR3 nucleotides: TGCAGTGTCCGTGGGGACGGTTATGGCTACACCTTC.

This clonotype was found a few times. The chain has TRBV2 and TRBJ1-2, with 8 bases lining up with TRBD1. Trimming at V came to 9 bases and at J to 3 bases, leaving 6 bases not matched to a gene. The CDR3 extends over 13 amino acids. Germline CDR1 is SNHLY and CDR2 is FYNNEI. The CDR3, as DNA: TGTGCCAGTCGGACAGGGTATGACTATGGCTACACCTTC. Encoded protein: CASRTGYDYGYTF.

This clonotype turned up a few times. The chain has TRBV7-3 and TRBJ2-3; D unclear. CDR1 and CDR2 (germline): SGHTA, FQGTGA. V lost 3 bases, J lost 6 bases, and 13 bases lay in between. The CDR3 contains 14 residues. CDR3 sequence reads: CASSFAGDLDTQYF. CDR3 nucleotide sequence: TGTGCCAGCAGCTTCGCCGGTGATCTGGATACGCAGTATTTT.

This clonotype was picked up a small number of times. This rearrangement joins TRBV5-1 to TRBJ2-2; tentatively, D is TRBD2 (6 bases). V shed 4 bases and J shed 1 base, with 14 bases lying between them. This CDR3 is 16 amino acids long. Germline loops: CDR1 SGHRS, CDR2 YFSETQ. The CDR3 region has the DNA TGCGCCAGCAGCCTCTTCGTGCGGGAGAACACCGGGGAGCTGTTTTTT. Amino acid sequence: CASSLFVRENTGELFF.

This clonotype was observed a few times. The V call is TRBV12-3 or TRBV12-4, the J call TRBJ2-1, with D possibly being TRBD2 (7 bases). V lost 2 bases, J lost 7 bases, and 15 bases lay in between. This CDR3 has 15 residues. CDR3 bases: TGTGCCAGCAGTTTACTAGGGCGGGGGCGGAATGAGCAGTTCTTC. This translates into CASSLLGRGRNEQFF.

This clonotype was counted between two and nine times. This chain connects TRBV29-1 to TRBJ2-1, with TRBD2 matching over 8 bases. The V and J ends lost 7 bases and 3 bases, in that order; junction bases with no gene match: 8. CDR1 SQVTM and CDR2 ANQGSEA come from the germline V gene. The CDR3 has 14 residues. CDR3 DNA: TGCAGCGCCAGCTCGGGGGGGCTCTACAATGAGCAGTTCTTC. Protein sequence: CSASSGGLYNEQFF.

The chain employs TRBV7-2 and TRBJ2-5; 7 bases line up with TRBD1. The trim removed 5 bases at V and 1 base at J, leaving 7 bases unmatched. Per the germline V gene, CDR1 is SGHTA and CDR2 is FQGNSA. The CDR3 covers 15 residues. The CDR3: CASSAQDRPQETQYF. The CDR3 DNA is TGTGCCAGCAGCGCCCAGGACAGGCCCCAAGAGACCCAGTACTTC.

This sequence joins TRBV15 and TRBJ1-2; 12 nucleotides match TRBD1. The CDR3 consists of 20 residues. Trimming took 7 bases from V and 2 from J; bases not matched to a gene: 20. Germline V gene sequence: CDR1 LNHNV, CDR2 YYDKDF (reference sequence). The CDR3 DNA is TGTGCCACCACCCCGGGGGGGGGGACAGGGGGCGGCCCACTGAACTATGGCTACACCTTC. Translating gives CATTPGGGTGGGPLNYGYTF.

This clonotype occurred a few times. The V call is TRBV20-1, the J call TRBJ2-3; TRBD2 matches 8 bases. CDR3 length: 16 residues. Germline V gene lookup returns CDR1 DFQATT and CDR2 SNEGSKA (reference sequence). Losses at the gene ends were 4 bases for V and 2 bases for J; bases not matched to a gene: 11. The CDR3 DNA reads TGCAGTGCTAACCCGGCCAGCGGGGGAGCCACAGATACGCAGTATTTT. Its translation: CSANPASGGATDTQYF.